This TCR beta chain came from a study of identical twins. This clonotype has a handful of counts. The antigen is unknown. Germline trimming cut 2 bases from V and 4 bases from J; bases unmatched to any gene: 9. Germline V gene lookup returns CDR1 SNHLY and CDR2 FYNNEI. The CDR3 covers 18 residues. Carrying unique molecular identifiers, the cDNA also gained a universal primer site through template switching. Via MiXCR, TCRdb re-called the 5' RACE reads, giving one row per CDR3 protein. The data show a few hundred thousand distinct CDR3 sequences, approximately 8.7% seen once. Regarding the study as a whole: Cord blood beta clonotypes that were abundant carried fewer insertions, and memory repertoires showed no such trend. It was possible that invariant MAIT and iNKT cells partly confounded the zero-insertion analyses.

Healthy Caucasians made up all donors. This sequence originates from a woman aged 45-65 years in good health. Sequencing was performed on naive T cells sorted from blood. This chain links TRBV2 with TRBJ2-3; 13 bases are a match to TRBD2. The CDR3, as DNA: TGTGCCAGCAGTGAATGGACTAGCGGGAGAAGGGGCGCAGATACGCAGTATTTT. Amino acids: CASSEWTSGRRGADTQYF.